This TCR beta chain was identified in a study of shared clonotypes between healthy human individuals. Study-wide findings and caveats: Against clonotypes common to all four donors, non-shared ones had lower generation probabilities.

Germline assignment: CDR1 SGDLS and CDR2 YYNGEE. The ends were cut back, 0 bases at V and 4 bases at J, with 17 bases in the middle. This CDR3 has 17 amino acids. A note on this clone: The antigen is undetermined.

The assay used deep level. The table came from immunoSEQ multiplex PCR; TCRdb's copy has only in-frame clones and leaves some out. The data show more than 850,000 clones, about four fifths seen once. The sequence derives from a man aged 18 to 29 in good health. Some clones in this sample may be carry-over from other donors' samples. The sequencing input was memory CD4+ T cells from PBMCs. As to subset: CD45RA-negative fraction. V usage is TRBV9 and J usage is TRBJ2-1, with a possible D match to TRBD2 (6 bases). The CDR3 reads CASSVGGSGDNYNEQFF. For the CDR3, the DNA is TGTGCCAGCAGCGTAGGAGGATCGGGGGATAATTACAATGAGCAGTTCTTC.